The 26 T cell receptor beta chains below were found in one sample sequenced in a study of blood T cell repertoires in COVID-19. Profiling relied on immunoSEQ multiplex PCR, and the TCRdb table lists in-frame clones only, not all of them. In the table there are 140,000 to 150,000 clones, roughly 90% of which are singletons. The specimen sequenced was peripheral blood. The receptors come from a man in his sixties with active or convalescent COVID-19.

The J gene is TRBJ1-4, the V gene TRBV30; possible D gene TRBD1, 5 bases. In germline, CDR1 is GTSNPN, CDR2 SVGIG (reference sequence). Trimming cost V 3 bases and J 5 bases, with 7 bases left between them. This CDR3 has 12 amino acids. CDR3 nucleotides: TGTGCCTGGAGACGACAGAATGAAAAACTGTTTTTT. Protein sequence: CAWRRQNEKLFF. Drawing the rest from reference TRBV30 and TRBJ1-4, the complete variable domain is SQTIHQWPATLVQPVGSPLSLECTVEGTSNPNLYWYRQAAGRGLQLLFYSVGIGQISSEVPQNLSASRPQDRQFILSSKKLLLSDSGFYLCAWRRQNEKLFFGSGTQLSVL.

The chain uses TRBV29-1 and TRBJ2-3, with D perhaps TRBD1 (5 bases). The CDR3 sequence is 13 residues long. In germline, CDR1 is SQVTM, CDR2 ANQGSEA. Trimming shortened V by 3 bases and J by 5 bases, and 12 bases separated the two germline ends. The CDR3 sequence is CSVDPLGVDTQYF. Here the CDR3 DNA reads TGCAGCGTTGACCCCTTAGGGGTAGATACGCAGTATTTT.

This clone appeared a few times. The chain is built from TRBV6-5 and TRBJ1-1; 7 positions match TRBD1. Unmatched junction bases numbered 6, after V lost 7 bases and J lost 1 base. This CDR3 has 14 residues. The germline gives CDR1 MNHEY, CDR2 SVGAGI. The CDR3 DNA follows: TGTGCCAGCATTAGGGACAGCACGAACACTGAAGCTTTCTTT. This codes for CASIRDSTNTEAFF.

The chain employs TRBV7-9 and TRBJ1-2; D is unclear. Per germline, CDR1 SEHNR and CDR2 FQNEAQ (reference sequence). The V and J ends lost 5 bases and 1 base respectively, with 11 bases between them. This CDR3 spans 14 amino acids. The CDR3 DNA follows: TGTGCCAGCAGCCGCGGGGAGTATAACTATGGCTACACCTTC. Translation: CASSRGEYNYGYTF.

The chain uses TRBV7-2 and TRBJ2-1, with 9 bases fitting TRBD2. Germline CDR1 is SGHTA and CDR2 is FQGNSA. V shed 2 bases, J shed 6 bases, and the junction held 2 bases outside the gene matches. This CDR3 has 14 residues. The CDR3 protein is CASSLTREGNEQFF. CDR3 in DNA: TGTGCCAGCAGCTTAACGCGGGAGGGCAATGAGCAGTTCTTC.

The rearrangement uses TRBV27 and TRBJ1-5; no clear D gene. Trimming removed 3 bases from V and 1 base from J, with 10 bases in between. CDR1 is MNHEY, CDR2 SMNVEV, per germline (reference sequence). The CDR3 has 15 amino acids. The CDR3 sequence: CASSFSGYSNQPQHF. CDR3 sequence (DNA): TGTGCCAGCAGTTTCTCAGGATACAGCAATCAGCCCCAGCATTTT.

The chain uses TRBV28 and TRBJ2-2; D possibly corresponds to TRBD2 (6 bases). V lost 9 bases and J 3 bases, leaving 11 bases between the germline ends. This CDR3 comprises 13 residues. Germline V gene sequence: CDR1 MDHEN, CDR2 SYDVKM. The CDR3: CASLAMDTGELFF. DNA for the CDR3: TGTGCCAGTCTAGCGATGGACACCGGGGAGCTGTTTTTT. Supplemented by reference TRBV28 and TRBJ2-2, the full variable domain reads DVKVTQSSRYLVKRTGEKVFLECVQDMDHENMFWYRQDPGLGLRLIYFSYDVKMKEKGDIPEGYSVSREKKERFSLILESASTNQTSMYLCASLAMDTGELFFGEGSRLTVL.

The rearrangement uses TRBV30 and TRBJ1-1; 7 bases are a match to TRBD1. The CDR3 length is 12 residues. The trim removed 7 bases at V and 0 bases at J, leaving 2 bases unmatched. Germline CDR1 reads GTSNPN; CDR2 reads SVGIG (reference sequence). CDR3 bases: TGTGCCTTACAGGGGATGAACACTGAAGCTTTCTTT. Translating gives CALQGMNTEAFF. The full variable domain, rest sourced from reference TRBV30 and TRBJ1-1, is SQTIHQWPATLVQPVGSPLSLECTVEGTSNPNLYWYRQAAGRGLQLLFYSVGIGQISSEVPQNLSASRPQDRQFILSSKKLLLSDSGFYLCALQGMNTEAFFGQGTRLTVV.

The chain is built from TRBV2 and TRBJ1-1; D unresolved. With 7 bases removed from V and 6 bases from J, the gap between germline ends came to 21 bases. Germline V gives CDR1 SNHLY, CDR2 FYNNEI. There are 15 residues in the CDR3. The CDR3 loop reads CASIPRESIIPEAFF. CDR3 bases: TGTGCCAGCATCCCCCGGGAGTCTATCATCCCTGAAGCTTTCTTT.

The chain employs TRBV6-1 and TRBJ1-1, with D uncertain. Between the trimmed V and J ends, which lost 2 bases and 6 bases, there was a span of 13 bases. The CDR3 has 14 residues. From germline, CDR1 is MNHNS and CDR2 SASEGT. The CDR3 spells CASSENGRIAEAFF. CDR3 bases: TGTGCCAGCAGTGAAAACGGTAGAATCGCTGAAGCTTTCTTT.

The V call is TRBV24-1, the J call TRBJ2-7; D is possibly TRBD2 (6 bases). The CDR3 has 15 residues. V shed 1 base and J shed 3 bases, with 12 bases lying between them. The V gene's germline CDR1 is KGHDR and CDR2 SFDVKD. The CDR3 here is CATSDLWDSHYEQYF. In DNA, the CDR3 is TGTGCCACCAGTGATTTATGGGACTCTCACTACGAGCAGTACTTC.

The V gene is TRBV19, the J gene TRBJ2-5, with TRBD1 matching 7 bases. Germline trimming cut 1 base from V and 2 bases from J; bases unmatched to any gene: 7. CDR1 and CDR2 (germline): LNHDA, SQIVND (reference sequence). The CDR3 has 16 amino acids. The CDR3 loop is CASSIVPGQRQETQYF. The CDR3 nucleotides read TGTGCCAGTAGTATAGTTCCGGGACAGCGTCAAGAGACCCAGTACTTC.

The gene calls are TRBV5-8 and TRBJ1-1; TRBD1 matches at 10 bases. The V gene end was trimmed by 1 base and the J gene end by 11 bases; junction bases not matched to a gene: 2. From germline, CDR1 is SGHTS and CDR2 YDEGEE. The CDR3 runs 12 residues. The CDR3 region has the DNA TGTGCCAGCAGCTTGTTGGGACAGGGGGCTTTCTTT. Protein sequence: CASSLLGQGAFF.

The chain joins TRBV7-2 to TRBJ2-3, with D possibly TRBD2 on 5 matching bases. CDR1 is SGHTA, CDR2 FQGNSA, per germline. Trimming took 5 bases from V and 0 from J, leaving 9 bases between them. The CDR3 is made up of 14 amino acids. As DNA, the CDR3 is TGTGCCAGCAGCCCCCCGGGGAGCACAGATACGCAGTATTTT. Its protein is CASSPPGSTDTQYF.

V and J are TRBV5-1 and TRBJ2-4; 11 bases line up with TRBD1. The V gene's germline CDR1 is SGHRS and CDR2 YFSETQ. The CDR3 is made up of 17 amino acids. With V trimmed by 4 bases and J by 5 bases, 11 bases remained unmatched. The CDR3 DNA reads TGCGCCAGCAGCCCACGGGACAGGGGGAAATGGGAAAACATTCAGTACTTC. It translates to CASSPRDRGKWENIQYF.

The chain employs TRBV7-9 and TRBJ2-1; 9 nucleotides match TRBD2. CDR3 size: 13 residues. Per germline, CDR1 SEHNR and CDR2 FQNEAQ (reference sequence). V was clipped by 5 bases and J by 14 bases; unmatched bases: 10. CDR3 coding DNA: TGTGCCAGCAGCCTTAGTGCTAGCGGGATGAAGTTCTTC. It yields the protein CASSLSASGMKFF.

This chain uses TRBV5-6 with TRBJ1-1; D not resolved. Per germline, CDR1 SGHDT and CDR2 YYEEEE. V was cut by 6 bases and J by 9 bases, with 18 bases left in between. The CDR3 consists of 13 residues. CDR3 in DNA: TGTGCCAGCACCACAACAAGGGAGACGCAAGCTTTCTTT. This codes for CASTTTRETQAFF.

This chain joins TRBV27 and TRBJ2-1, with D hard to call. The CDR3 length is 12 residues. Trimming removed 4 bases at V and 7 bases at J, with 8 bases between. CDR1 and CDR2 from the germline V gene are MNHEY and SMNVEV (reference sequence). CDR3 nucleotide sequence: TGTGCCAGCAGTTCTCGCACAAATGAGCAGTTCTTC. Translating it yields CASSSRTNEQFF.

This sequence joins TRBV19 and TRBJ2-1, with D perhaps matching TRBD2 (6 bases). Germline V gene lookup returns CDR1 LNHDA and CDR2 SQIVND (reference sequence). V shed 2 bases and J shed 9 bases, with 14 bases lying between them. The CDR3 length is 14 residues. The CDR3 DNA is TGTGCCAGTAGTATAAGCGGGCTCCGGGGTGAGCAGTTCTTC. Its translation is CASSISGLRGEQFF. The whole variable domain, filled in from reference TRBV19 and TRBJ2-1, reads DGGITQSPKYLFRKEGQNVTLSCEQNLNHDAMYWYRQDPGQGLRLIYYSQIVNDFQKGDIAEGYSVSREKKESFPLTVTSAQKNPTAFYLCASSISGLRGEQFFGPGTRLTVL.

The V and J genes are TRBV7-3 and TRBJ2-1, with TRBD2 identical over 7 bases. CDR1 and CDR2 (germline): SGHTA, FQGTGA. This CDR3 has 15 residues. Trimming at V came to 1 base and at J to 10 bases, leaving 10 bases not matched to a gene. CDR3 in DNA: TGTGCCAGCAGCTTAAGACCGGGAGGCCCGGGGGAGCAGTTCTTC. It encodes CASSLRPGGPGEQFF.

The chain joins TRBV9 to TRBJ2-7, with TRBD2 identical over 10 bases. This CDR3 has 15 amino acids. The trim removed 0 bases at V and 4 bases at J, leaving 4 bases unmatched. Germline CDR1 SGDLS, CDR2 YYNGEE. CDR3 in DNA: TGTGCCAGCAGCGTAGAGGCTAGCGGGAGTTACGAGCAGTACTTC. Its translation: CASSVEASGSYEQYF.

The chain carries TRBV5-6 and TRBJ1-6; D is perhaps TRBD1 (5 bases). Trimming took off 1 base at V and 1 base at J, with 9 bases between the two ends. The germline V gene has CDR1 SGHDT and CDR2 YYEEEE. The CDR3 consists of 16 residues. As DNA, the CDR3 is TGTGCCAGCAGCTTGAGTAAGGGGTCCTATAATTCACCCCTCCACTTT. Its protein product is CASSLSKGSYNSPLHF.

This clone has more than one count but fewer than ten. This chain uses TRBV25-1 with TRBJ1-2, with D possibly TRBD1 on 5 matching bases. The CDR3 is 14 residues long. Germline V CDR1 and CDR2: MGHDK, SYGVNS. Deletions cut 3 bases from V and 2 bases from J, with 10 bases between. The CDR3 reads CASSDWTPNYGYTF. The DNA for the CDR3 is TGTGCCAGCAGTGACTGGACACCGAACTATGGCTACACCTTC.

Only a few counts were recorded for this clone. The V and J genes are TRBV6-2 or TRBV6-3 and TRBJ2-1, with 11 bases fitting TRBD2. Germline loops: CDR1 MNHEY, CDR2 SVGEGT. The CDR3 is made up of 16 amino acids. After removal of 4 bases from V and 1 base from J, the junction contained 3 bases not matched to a gene. The CDR3 nucleotides are TGTGCCAGCAGTTCCCGACTAGCGGGGTCCTACAATGAGCAGTTCTTC. Its protein is CASSSRLAGSYNEQFF.

The chain carries TRBV6-1 and TRBJ2-1, with 14 bases identical to TRBD2. The ends lost 3 bases at V and 9 bases at J; junction bases unmatched: 4. Germline CDR1 reads MNHNS; CDR2 reads SASEGT. The CDR3 has 15 residues. The DNA of the CDR3 is TGTGCCAGCAGTGACGGGACTAGCGGGGGTTCTGAGCAGTTCTTC. Translating gives CASSDGTSGGSEQFF.

J is TRBJ1-6 and V is TRBV3-1 (or the pseudogene TRBV3-2); D uncertain. The ends were cut back, 2 bases at V and 16 bases at J, with 15 bases in the middle. Per germline, CDR1 LGHDT and CDR2 YNNKEL (reference sequence). CDR3 size: 13 residues. The CDR3 region has the DNA TGTGCCAGCAGCCAAAAGGCCGGCTCGGGACTCCACTTT. It translates to CASSQKAGSGLHF.